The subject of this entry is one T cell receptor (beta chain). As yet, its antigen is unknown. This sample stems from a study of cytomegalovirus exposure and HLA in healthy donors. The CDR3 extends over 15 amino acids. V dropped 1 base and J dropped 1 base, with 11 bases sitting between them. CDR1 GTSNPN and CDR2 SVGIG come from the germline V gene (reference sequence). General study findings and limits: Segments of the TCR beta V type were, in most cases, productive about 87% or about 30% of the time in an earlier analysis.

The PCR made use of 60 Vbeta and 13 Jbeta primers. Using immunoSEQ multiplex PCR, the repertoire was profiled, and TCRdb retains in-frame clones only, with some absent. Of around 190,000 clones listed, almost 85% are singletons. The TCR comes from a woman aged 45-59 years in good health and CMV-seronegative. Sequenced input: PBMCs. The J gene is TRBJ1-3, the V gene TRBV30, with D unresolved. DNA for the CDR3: TGTGCCTGGAGTGGAGGGATCCTTTCTGGAAACACCATATATTTT. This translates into CAWSGGILSGNTIYF.